This T cell receptor beta chain derives from a study of CD8 T cells in ankylosing spondylitis. MiXCR was run by TCRdb on the 5' RACE reads, yielding one entry per CDR3 protein. The sample has approximately 210,000 distinct CDR3 sequences; more than 10% are singletons. The CDR3 runs to 14 residues. Looked up from germline, CDR1 is LGHNT and CDR2 is FRNRAP. After removal of 7 bases from V and 0 bases from J, the junction contained 3 bases not matched to a gene. The sequencing sample was made of blood, either unsorted or a sorted T cell fraction (not recorded which). The clonotype originates from a male donor with ankylosing spondylitis or in good health (not recorded which). V and J are TRBV12-5 and TRBJ2-1; 7 nucleotides agree with TRBD2. The CDR3 sequence: CASVPGGSYNEQFF. The CDR3 DNA is TGTGCTAGTGTTCCGGGGGGCTCCTACAATGAGCAGTTCTTC.